The rows below give T cell receptor beta chains drawn from one sample of a study of OX40 agonist ivuxolimab in advanced cancers. The protocol was immunoSEQ multiplex PCR, while the TCRdb copy is restricted to in-frame clones and leaves out a portion. The sample contains 75,000 to 85,000 clones, around nine tenths of which appear only once. The sequencing used CD4+ or CD8+ T cells sorted from blood, collected in a trial of the OX40 agonist ivuxolimab. These receptors were taken from an adult with an advanced solid tumor such as melanoma, head and neck, liver or kidney cancer. Both conserved end residues are part of each CDR3.

v_gene,CDR3aa
TRBV29-1,CSVRFSSSEAFF
TRBV5-1,CASMSSSGTGVYNEQFF
TRBV6-5,CASRGQAYEQYF
TRBV5-1,CASSPGTGQETQYF
TRBV9,CASSVSIPGTSGSLQETQYF
TRBV6-5,CASSYSLGGGGYTF
TRBV28,CASLRSGNTIYF
TRBV6-1,CASSGELRKTYGYTF
TRBV7-2,CASSLVRDSHYEQYF
TRBV5-1,CASSLMGQAKNIQYF
TRBV2,CASSLPDGIGGYTF
TRBV28,CASSPPEINYGYTF
TRBV7-2,CASSSANTGELFF
TRBV28,CASSSTAPSGGSSYNEQFF
TRBV29-1,CSGGFVDEQFF
TRBV7-8,CASSPQGLLTYGYTF
TRBV5-8,CASSPRLAGTGELFF
TRBV7-2,CASSYLSGRSSF
TRBV11-3,CASSLGHSGSGYKQYF
TRBV5-8,CASSFTTGTGLNTIYF
TRBV18,CASSPPTGYNEQFF
TRBV5-1,CASSPRPEGVNTGELFF
TRBV23-1,CASSQSWGFFWGFRDDSREQYF
TRBV5-6,CASSLASSGQETQYF
TRBV14,CASSPRLATDTQYF
TRBV11-3,CASSLFPGQGIETQYF
TRBV7-3,CASSLVGGETQYF
TRBV6-1,CASSRGTGNTIYF
TRBV4-3,CASSQDWVTSGANVLTF
TRBV6-5,CASSYGTGIGYTF
TRBV28,CASGDTQYF
TRBV9,CASSAGVAGSSTDTQYF
TRBV19,CASSPGNNQPQHF
TRBV6-1,CASSPKPDSNQPQHF
TRBV6-5,CAGRDDASGNTIYF
TRBV5-4,CASNAKGAYGYTF
TRBV10-3,CAISASKWDTEAFF
TRBV28,CASSPLTVSGTSGRFPQETQYF
TRBV5-1,CASSLAGASSGSSGEQFF
TRBV11-3,CASSLGQSSYNGQFF
TRBV9,CASSVAIGGKGTEAFF
TRBV29-1,CSAGQAEWDTIYF
TRBV27,CASSFGFGAADTQYF
TRBV10-2,CASRSRVGETQYF
TRBV2,CASSLDRDSRDYF
TRBV11-2,CASSQIKVTGSTYEQYF
TRBV6-6,CASSYGEGTYEQYF
TRBV5-1,CASSATGTGSFEQFF
TRBV6-5,CASSDPGQTYGYTF
TRBV19,CASSIQKDGGYTF
TRBV6-1,CASKITPPVDTQYF
TRBV1,CTSSQDPPFCDSGGSARRNEQFF
TRBV5-1,CASPRKKDQETQYF
TRBV4-1,CASSQRIVLAGETDTQYF
TRBV6-1,CASSADRVGYGYTF
TRBV6-5,CASTPGSGGNQPQHF
TRBV5-8,CASSLAPQGETQYF
TRBV4-1,CASSQALAGGMNTDTQYF
TRBV10-1,CASTAAGGWLDIQYF